A selection of T cell receptor beta chains follows, all from one sample in a study of blood T cell repertoires in COVID-19. TCRdb's copy holds only in-frame clones and misses some; the assay was immunoSEQ multiplex PCR. The sample consists of roughly 140,000 clones, over 70% of them appearing once. Source material: peripheral blood. These receptors were taken from an older woman with acute or convalescent COVID-19. CDR3s include the opening cysteine and the closing phenylalanine or tryptophan. Each record gives: CDR3 length, D gene, V gene, clone size, J gene, CDR3 protein, CDR3 DNA. A D gene is named only where the DNA matches it firmly. Only some rows state a clone size, as once, few, many or a class for expanded clones.

15	.	TRBV27	.	TRBJ2-3	CASKRGWGSTDTQYF	TGTGCCAGCAAACGAGGATGGGGCTCCACAGATACGCAGTATTTT
14	TRBD1	TRBV6-5	.	TRBJ1-4	CASRTGTGGEKLFF	TGTGCCAGCAGAACCGGGACAGGGGGAGAAAAACTGTTTTTT
16	TRBD2	TRBV10-3	.	TRBJ2-7	CAISEYKLAVSYEQYF	TGTGCCATCAGTGAGTACAAACTAGCGGTTTCCTACGAGCAGTACTTC
17	.	TRBV28	.	TRBJ2-1	CASNYISGASRANEQFF	TGTGCCAGCAACTACATCTCAGGGGCTAGTAGGGCCAATGAGCAGTTCTTC
14	.	TRBV5-1	.	TRBJ1-1	CASSGTGSRAEAFF	TGCGCCAGCAGCGGTACAGGGTCTAGGGCTGAAGCTTTCTTT
14	.	TRBV28	.	TRBJ1-4	CASSTSGGGEKLFF	TGTGCCAGCAGTACCTCGGGGGGCGGTGAAAAACTGTTTTTT
13	TRBD2	TRBV9	.	TRBJ2-1	CASSYYGGYEQFF	TGTGCCAGCAGTTACTACGGGGGGTATGAGCAGTTCTTC
15	TRBD1	TRBV3-1/TRBV3-2	.	TRBJ2-7	CASSQASQGAYEQYF	TGTGCCAGCAGCCAAGCATCGCAGGGGGCCTACGAGCAGTACTTC
15	TRBD1	TRBV9	.	TRBJ2-7	CASSVEGARGNEQYF	TGTGCCAGCAGCGTCGAGGGGGCGAGGGGGAACGAGCAGTACTTC
13	.	TRBV6-2/TRBV6-3	few	TRBJ2-7	CASSWGRIYEQYF	TGTGCCAGCAGTTGGGGCAGGATCTACGAGCAGTACTTC
11	.	TRBV12-3/TRBV12-4	.	TRBJ2-4	CASSLDRTRYF	TGTGCCAGCAGTCTGGACAGAACGCGGTACTTC
13	.	TRBV28	.	TRBJ1-5	CAAHRFTNQPQHF	TGTGCCGCCCACAGGTTCACAAATCAGCCCCAGCATTTT
15	.	TRBV4-1	.	TRBJ1-4	CASRVEAGSAEKLFF	TGCGCCAGCAGGGTGGAGGCCGGGAGTGCGGAAAAACTGTTTTTT
14	.	TRBV2	.	TRBJ2-2	CASVAGFNTGELFF	TGTGCCAGCGTTGCGGGGTTCAACACCGGGGAGCTGTTTTTT
11	.	TRBV24-1	few	TRBJ1-1	CATSDGREAFF	TGTGCCACCAGTGATGGCCGTGAAGCTTTCTTT
14	.	TRBV28	.	TRBJ1-1	CASSSSARDTEAFF	TGTGCCAGCAGTTCGTCAGCCCGGGACACTGAAGCTTTCTTT
17	TRBD2	TRBV7-9	.	TRBJ2-1	CASSLALGLAEYNEQFF	TGTGCCAGCAGCTTAGCTCTTGGGCTAGCGGAATACAATGAGCAGTTCTTC
13	.	TRBV2	.	TRBJ2-7	CASWGYGGHEQYF	TGTGCCAGCTGGGGGTACGGGGGGCACGAGCAGTACTTC
15	.	TRBV6-5	.	TRBJ2-3	CASSPRSGTTDTQYF	TGTGCCAGCAGTCCCAGATCGGGTACTACAGATACGCAGTATTTT
15	TRBD1	TRBV27	.	TRBJ1-5	CASRGGDRGYQPQHF	TGTGCCAGCAGGGGCGGGGACAGGGGTTATCAGCCCCAGCATTTT
15	TRBD2	TRBV27	once	TRBJ2-7	CASSLGTSGRTEQYF	TGTGCCAGCAGTCTCGGGACTAGCGGGAGGACCGAGCAGTACTTC
16	.	TRBV10-1	.	TRBJ2-1	CASSESRTGEYNEQFF	TGCGCCAGCAGTGAGTCGAGAACGGGAGAATACAATGAGCAGTTCTTC
13	.	TRBV27	once	TRBJ2-7	CASSPGIHYEQYF	TGTGCCAGCAGCCCAGGGATCCACTACGAGCAGTACTTC
15	TRBD1	TRBV5-1	.	TRBJ1-2	CASSMGDSPNYGYTF	TGCGCCAGCAGCATGGGGGACAGCCCTAACTATGGCTACACCTTC
16	TRBD1	TRBV5-4	few	TRBJ1-6	CASSLGRDRNNSPLHF	TGTGCCAGCAGCTTGGGTAGGGACAGAAATAATTCACCCCTCCACTTT
12	.	TRBV9	.	TRBJ2-3	CASSDLVGTQYF	TGTGCCAGCAGCGACCTAGTTGGTACGCAGTATTTT
15	TRBD1	TRBV6-5	.	TRBJ1-5	CASSRQGSGNQPQHF	TGTGCCAGCAGTAGACAGGGATCGGGCAATCAGCCCCAGCATTTT
13	.	TRBV29-1	.	TRBJ2-5	CSVEGRGPETQYF	TGCAGCGTTGAAGGGAGGGGACCAGAGACCCAGTACTTC
13	TRBD2	TRBV30	.	TRBJ2-3	CAWGAGGTDTQYF	TGTGCCTGGGGGGCGGGAGGCACAGATACGCAGTATTTT
15	TRBD2	TRBV2	once	TRBJ2-7	CASSVTSGFSYEQYF	TGTGCCAGCAGCGTAACTAGCGGGTTCTCCTACGAGCAGTACTTC
14	.	TRBV6-5	.	TRBJ1-1	CASSAHQRGTEAFF	TGTGCCAGCAGCGCTCACCAGCGGGGGACTGAAGCTTTCTTT
14	TRBD1	TRBV5-1	.	TRBJ1-2	CASSSGTANYGYTF	TGCGCCAGCAGCTCCGGGACAGCTAACTATGGCTACACCTTC
14	TRBD1	TRBV5-4	.	TRBJ2-7	CASSQGQGVREQYF	TGTGCCAGCAGCCAGGGACAGGGGGTTCGGGAGCAGTACTTC
14	.	TRBV29-1	.	TRBJ2-7	CSVAGGAHLYEQYF	TGCAGCGTTGCGGGTGGGGCTCACCTCTACGAGCAGTACTTC
19	.	TRBV10-3	.	TRBJ2-3	CAISELEQGILTSTDTQYF	TGTGCCATCAGTGAGTTGGAACAGGGAATTCTTACTAGCACAGATACGCAGTATTTT
13	TRBD1	TRBV20-1	.	TRBJ1-5	CSASTRGNQPQHF	TGCAGTGCTAGTACCAGGGGGAATCAGCCCCAGCATTTT
16	TRBD2	TRBV5-1	.	TRBJ2-3	CASSLAGREGRDTQYF	TGCGCCAGCAGCTTGGCAGGCCGGGAGGGCCGAGATACGCAGTATTTT
16	TRBD2	TRBV28	.	TRBJ2-1	CASSFVSLAGVYEQFF	TGTGCCAGCAGTTTTGTCTCACTAGCGGGAGTCTATGAGCAGTTCTTC
14	.	TRBV7-2	.	TRBJ1-5	CASSSRVGYQPQHF	TGTGCCAGCAGCTCCAGGGTTGGATATCAGCCCCAGCATTTT
14	.	TRBV28	once	TRBJ1-5	CASSLVSPNQPQHF	TGTGCCAGCAGTTTAGTCAGTCCTAATCAGCCCCAGCATTTT
14	TRBD1	TRBV28	.	TRBJ2-4	CASTTGQGVDIQYF	TGTGCCAGCACCACGGGACAGGGGGTGGACATTCAGTACTTC
16	.	TRBV4-1	.	TRBJ1-2	CASSQVGAPFLYGYTF	TGCGCCAGCAGCCAAGTGGGGGCCCCTTTTCTCTATGGCTACACCTTC
16	TRBD2	TRBV19	.	TRBJ2-5	CASSILAGGSQETQYF	TGTGCCAGTAGTATACTAGCGGGAGGGTCACAAGAGACCCAGTACTTC
13	.	TRBV7-9	.	TRBJ2-7	CASSRTVLYEQYF	TGTGCCAGCAGCCGAACAGTCCTCTACGAGCAGTACTTC
15	TRBD1	TRBV10-3	.	TRBJ2-7	CAISESRQGWGEQYF	TGTGCCATCAGTGAGTCGCGACAGGGGTGGGGCGAGCAGTACTTC